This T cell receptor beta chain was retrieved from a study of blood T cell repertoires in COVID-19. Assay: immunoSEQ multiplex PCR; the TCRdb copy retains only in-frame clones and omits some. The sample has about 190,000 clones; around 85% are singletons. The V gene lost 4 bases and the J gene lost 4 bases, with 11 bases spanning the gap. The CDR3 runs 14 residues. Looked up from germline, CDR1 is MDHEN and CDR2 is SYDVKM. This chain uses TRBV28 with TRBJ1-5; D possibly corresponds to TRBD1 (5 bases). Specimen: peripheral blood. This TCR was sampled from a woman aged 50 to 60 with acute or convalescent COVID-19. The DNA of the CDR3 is TGTGCCAGCAGTTCGCCAGGGTTTAATCAGCCCCAGCATTTT. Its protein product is CASSSPGFNQPQHF.